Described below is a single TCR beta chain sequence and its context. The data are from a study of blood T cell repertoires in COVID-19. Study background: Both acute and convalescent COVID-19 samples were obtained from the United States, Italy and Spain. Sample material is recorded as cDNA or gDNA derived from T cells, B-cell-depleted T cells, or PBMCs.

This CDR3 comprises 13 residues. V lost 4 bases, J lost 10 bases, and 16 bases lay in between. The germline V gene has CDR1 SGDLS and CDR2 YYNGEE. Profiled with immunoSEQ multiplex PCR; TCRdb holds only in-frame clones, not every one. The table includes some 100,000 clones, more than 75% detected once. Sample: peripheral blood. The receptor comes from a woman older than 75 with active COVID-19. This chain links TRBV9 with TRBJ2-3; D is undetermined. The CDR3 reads CASSTLGDLPQYF. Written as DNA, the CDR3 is TGTGCCAGCAGCACCCTCGGAGACTTACCGCAGTATTTT.